This TCR beta chain is from a study of T-cell reconstitution after alpha-beta-depleted transplantation in children (dated by TCRdb to 2015 to 2016). General notes on the study: Using TCR repertoire profiling, the study followed T-cell immune reconstitution in a quantitative way in children after TCRalphabeta/CD19-depleted allogeneic hematopoietic cell transplantation.

Study-level results and caveats: About two months after transplant, the apparently early recovery of alphabetaT-cell counts reportedly depended on just several hundred clones that had expanded rapidly and came from non-depleted graft cells. The frequencies of hyperexpanded clones fell over the following months, and after one year, T-cell counts and TCRbeta diversity were mostly attributed to newly produced T cells. In some patients, the high TCRbeta diversity seen at day 60 was put down to recipient T cells and intrathymic progenitors that had survived conditioning.

What this sample's treatment or condition label stands for: allogeneic hematopoietic cell transplantation with graft depleted of TCRalphabeta T cells and CD19 B cells. TCRalphabeta/CD19-depleted allogeneic hematopoietic cell grafts were given to the transplant recipients, all of whom were children. Receptors were amplified or captured by PCR. TCRdb records Illumina HiSeq 2500 as the sequencer. Molecular barcoding was employed in the preparation of TCR libraries, with unique molecular identifiers being used to normalize TCRbeta repertoire quantification. Using fastp trimming at Q25 and MiXCR clonotype assembly, TCRdb reanalyzed the public sequencing data and kept in-frame beta chains. Each entry merges the rows of one CDR3 protein and shows their most common DNA and genes. Present in this sample are about 350,000 distinct CDR3 sequences, around 16% of which were seen just once. 35% to 50% of the sample is taken by the ten largest.

The CDR3 contains 15 residues, cysteine and phenylalanine counted. Kept here is only the CDR3 DNA, which spans 45 bases and is read in frame from base 1. Trimming takes 4 bases off V and 2 bases off J; junction bases not matched to a gene: 3. The germline V gene provides CDR1 SNHLY and CDR2 FYNNEI. This clonotype was counted a few times. Its cognate antigen has yet to be identified. Per-base quality was not reported, and no clone a single base away is much larger than it. The source is a male patient aged 2 to 9 who had a stem cell transplant for acute lymphoblastic leukemia, so the T cells may come from the graft donor. The specimen was PBMCs, mostly from graft donor cells, collected 360 days after TCRalphabeta/CD19-depleted stem cell transplant. Recombination linked TRBV2 to TRBJ2-3; 10 bases in between match TRBD2. The DNA is TGTGCCAGCAGTGGAGGACTAGCGGACACAGATACGCAGTATTTT. Protein translation: CASSGGLADTDTQYF.